A selection of T cell receptor beta chains follows, all from one sample in a study of EBV T-cell therapy then PD-1 blockade in nasopharyngeal carcinoma. For these TCRs, the target antigens are not known. Using immunoSEQ multiplex PCR, the repertoire was profiled, and TCRdb retains in-frame clones only, with some absent. The sample comprises fewer than 25,000 clones, roughly 80% of which are singletons, and 30% to 35% rests with the top ten. The source was CD8+ T cells from blood, collected between days 200 and 300 from a patient whose treatment included autologous EBV-specific T cells and nivolumab. The receptor source for this set is a man between 40 and 49 years old with nasopharyngeal carcinoma. Each CDR3 is given with its conserved first and last residue. Fields, in order: D gene, V gene, J gene, clone size, CDR3 DNA, CDR3 protein. The D gene is left open where the match is weak. Size tells how often a clone was seen (once, few, many) or the class of an expanded clone, and some rows leave it out.

.	TRBV2	TRBJ1-1	medium-sized	TGTGCCAGCAGTGACTTCAACACTGAAGCTTTCTTT	CASSDFNTEAFF
TRBD2	TRBV27	TRBJ2-7	.	TGTGCCAGCAGCCACTCGGGGGGCTACGAGCAGTACTTC	CASSHSGGYEQYF
.	TRBV7-8	TRBJ1-1	.	TGTGCCAGCTCCACCGGACGAGTGAACACTGAAGCTTTCTTT	CASSTGRVNTEAFF
.	TRBV5-4	TRBJ1-1	.	TGTGCCAGCAGCTTGAACACTGAAGCTTTCTTT	CASSLNTEAFF
TRBD2	TRBV7-9	TRBJ2-1	.	TGTGCCAGCACCTACGAAATTCCTAGCGGGGGGTACAATGAGCAGTTCTTC	CASTYEIPSGGYNEQFF
TRBD1	TRBV7-8	TRBJ1-1	once	TGTGCCAGCAGCGCGGGACAGGGAGGCACTGAAGCTTTCTTT	CASSAGQGGTEAFF
.	TRBV19	TRBJ2-2	.	TGTGCCAGTAGTATAGAGGGCTACACGAACACCGGGGAGCTGTTTTTT	CASSIEGYTNTGELFF
.	TRBV4-3	TRBJ1-1	.	TGCGCCAGCAGCCAAGATCGCGGGCCCCATCGAGAAGCTTTCTTT	CASSQDRGPHREAFF
TRBD1	TRBV6-1	TRBJ1-6	.	TGTGCCAGCAGTGGAGAGACAGGGGAGTATAATTCACCCCTCCACTTT	CASSGETGEYNSPLHF
.	TRBV27	TRBJ2-7	.	TGTGCCAGCAGTTTGGGCAGGGGGGGCGAGCAGTACTTC	CASSLGRGGEQYF
.	TRBV9	TRBJ1-2	.	TGTGCCAGCATGAGAGGTGGCGGCTACACCTTC	CASMRGGGYTF
.	TRBV21-1	TRBJ1-6	.	TGTGCCAGCAGCAAGGACAGGGGTGTCAATTCACCCCTCCACTTT	CASSKDRGVNSPLHF
.	TRBV6-5	TRBJ1-1	.	TGTGCCAGCAGTTACGCCCCAGTGAACACTGAAGCTTTCTTT	CASSYAPVNTEAFF
.	TRBV30	TRBJ1-2	.	TGTGCCTGGAGTGCTTATGCCCGCGCGAAAGGTGGCTACACCTTC	CAWSAYARAKGGYTF
.	TRBV6-6	TRBJ2-1	.	TGTGCCAGCACCCGGTCCCGACTATCACAGAATGAGCAGTTCTTC	CASTRSRLSQNEQFF
TRBD1	TRBV9	TRBJ1-5	.	TGTGCCAGCAGCCCCGGGACAGGGGTTCCGGATCAGCCCCAGCATTTT	CASSPGTGVPDQPQHF